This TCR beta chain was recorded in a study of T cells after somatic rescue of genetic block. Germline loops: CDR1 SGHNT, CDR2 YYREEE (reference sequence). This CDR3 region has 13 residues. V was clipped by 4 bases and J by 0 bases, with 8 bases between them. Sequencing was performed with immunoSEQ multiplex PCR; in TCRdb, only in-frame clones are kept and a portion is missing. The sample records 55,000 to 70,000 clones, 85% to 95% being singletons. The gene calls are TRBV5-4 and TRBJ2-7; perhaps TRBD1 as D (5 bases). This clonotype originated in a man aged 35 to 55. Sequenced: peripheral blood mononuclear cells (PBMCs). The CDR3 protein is CASSPDISYEQYF. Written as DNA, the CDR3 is TGTGCCAGCAGCCCGGACATCTCCTACGAGCAGTACTTC.